What follows are 16 T cell receptor beta chains derived from one specimen sequenced in a study of technical replicates of blood from a handful of donors. The repertoire was sequenced with immunoSEQ multiplex PCR; TCRdb's copy has only in-frame clones and lacks some. This table has about 93,000 clones, 95% appearing once. Sequenced material: T cells isolated from PBMCs. The origin of the receptors is a human donor in good health.

This clone showed up just a few times. The gene calls are TRBV6-1 and TRBJ1-1, with D unresolved. Germline assignment: CDR1 MNHNS and CDR2 SASEGT. V was clipped by 6 bases and J by 4 bases, with 9 bases between them. The CDR3 length is 12 residues. In nucleotides, the CDR3 is TGTGCCAGCAGACTACGAGGCACTGAAGCTTTCTTT. Protein product: CASRLRGTEAFF.

The chain uses TRBV27 and TRBJ1-1; the D is unclear. The germline gives CDR1 MNHEY, CDR2 SMNVEV (reference sequence). V was trimmed by 6 bases and J by 0 bases, leaving 8 bases between them. CDR3 size: 13 residues. This CDR3 reads CASSSRMNTEAFF. CDR3 in DNA: TGTGCCAGCAGCTCCAGGATGAACACTGAAGCTTTCTTT.

The CDR3 loop reads CASSSQGNTEAFF. The CDR3 DNA follows: TGTGCCAGCAGTTCCCAGGGGAACACTGAAGCTTTCTTT. This chain connects TRBV27 to TRBJ1-1; a possible D gene is TRBD1 (5 bases). The CDR3 has 13 amino acids. Per the germline V gene, CDR1 is MNHEY and CDR2 is SMNVEV (reference sequence). Between the trimmed V and J ends, which lost 4 bases and 1 base, there was a span of 7 bases.

In its sample, this clone was seen once. The chain joins TRBV27 to TRBJ2-6, with D perhaps TRBD2 (6 bases). Germline V gives CDR1 MNHEY, CDR2 SMNVEV (reference sequence). The V end lost 2 bases, the J end lost 2 bases, and 7 bases lay between the germline ends. The CDR3 length is 15 residues. Here the CDR3 reads CASSLPGAGANVLTF. CDR3 bases: TGTGCCAGCAGTTTACCGGGGGCTGGGGCCAACGTCCTGACTTTC.

This chain connects TRBV5-1 to TRBJ1-3; D may be TRBD1 (6 bases). This CDR3 has 16 amino acids. V was trimmed by 2 bases and J by 6 bases, leaving 18 bases between them. Germline CDR1 reads SGHRS; CDR2 reads YFSETQ. This chain's CDR3 is CASSFDPRGPENTIYF. CDR3 bases: TGCGCCAGCAGCTTCGACCCGCGGGGGCCAGAAAACACCATATATTTT.

This chain links TRBV4-1 with TRBJ2-7; no clear D. Trimming removed 4 bases from V and 4 bases from J, with 20 bases in between. Germline assignment: CDR1 MGHRA and CDR2 YSYEKL. The CDR3 loop spans 16 amino acids. The CDR3: CASSLASGPLVYEQYF. The DNA for the CDR3 is TGCGCCAGCAGCCTAGCTTCGGGTCCCCTTGTTTACGAGCAGTACTTC.

This chain uses TRBV7-9 with TRBJ1-2; 7 bases match TRBD1. CDR1 and CDR2 (germline): SEHNR, FQNEAQ (reference sequence). With 5 bases clipped from V and 4 bases from J, the junction kept 16 bases outside the gene matches. There are 17 residues in the CDR3. The DNA of the CDR3 is TGTGCCAGCAGCCTATTCGGGGGGGACAGCCTTCCCTATGGCTACACCTTC. The encoded protein is CASSLFGGDSLPYGYTF. The entire variable domain, with the rest obtained from reference TRBV7-9 and TRBJ1-2, is as follows: DTGVSQNPRHKITKRGQNVTFRCDPISEHNRLYWYRQTLGQGPEFLTYFQNEAQLEKSRLLSDRFSAERPKGSFSTLEIQRTEQGDSAMYLCASSLFGGDSLPYGYTFGSGTRLTVV.

The chain has TRBV9 and TRBJ1-3; 9 bases agree with TRBD1. Germline V gives CDR1 SGDLS, CDR2 YYNGEE. The CDR3 has 15 amino acids. J was trimmed by 9 bases and V by 0 bases; bases with no gene match: 7. Written as DNA, the CDR3 is TGTGCCAGCAGCGTAGTGGGACAGGGTTCGGGCACCATATATTTT. As protein: CASSVVGQGSGTIYF.

The rearrangement links TRBV25-1 to TRBJ2-7; D possibly corresponds to TRBD1 (5 bases). Germline values: CDR1 MGHDK, CDR2 SYGVNS. CDR3 length: 11 amino acids. The ends were cut back, 8 bases at V and 5 bases at J, with 10 bases in the middle. CDR3 sequence: CASGRVHEQYF. DNA for the CDR3: TGTGCCAGCGGCAGGGTCCACGAGCAGTACTTC.

This chain's CDR3 is CASSLPGQGGISYNEQFF. The CDR3, as DNA: TGTGCCAGCAGCTTGCCCGGACAGGGAGGTATCTCCTACAATGAGCAGTTCTTC. The chain carries TRBV5-6 and TRBJ2-1; 8 bases align to TRBD1. Germline CDR1 SGHDT, CDR2 YYEEEE. The trim removed 1 base at V and 0 bases at J, leaving 9 bases unmatched. The length of the CDR3 is 18 residues.

The V call is TRBV9, the J call TRBJ2-5, with D perhaps TRBD2 (6 bases). CDR3 length: 15 residues. Germline CDR1 reads SGDLS; CDR2 reads YYNGEE. The V end lost 4 bases, the J end lost 1 base, and 14 bases lay between the germline ends. The CDR3 region is CASSPSGPSQETQYF. CDR3 bases: TGTGCCAGCAGCCCAAGCGGGCCCTCCCAAGAGACCCAGTACTTC.

This rearrangement joins TRBV27 to TRBJ2-2, with TRBD2 identical over 8 bases. V shed 0 bases and J 5 bases; nucleotides not matched to a gene: 8. The germline V gene encodes CDR1 MNHEY and CDR2 SMNVEV (reference sequence). There are 17 residues in the CDR3. CDR3 in amino acids: CASSLSAGGTSTGELFF. The CDR3 coding sequence is TGTGCCAGCAGTTTATCGGCGGGAGGAACCTCTACCGGGGAGCTGTTTTTT.

This chain links TRBV2 with TRBJ2-1, with TRBD2 identical over 7 bases. From germline, CDR1 is SNHLY and CDR2 FYNNEI. The CDR3 loop spans 15 amino acids. With 7 bases clipped from V and 2 bases from J, the junction kept 8 bases outside the gene matches. CDR3 region: CASKYQGLTYNEQFF. CDR3 nucleotide sequence: TGTGCCAGCAAGTATCAGGGACTAACCTACAATGAGCAGTTCTTC.

The chain combines TRBV4-2 with TRBJ2-1, with a weak D call TRBD1 (6 bases). V was trimmed by 0 bases and J by 6 bases, leaving 12 bases between them. This CDR3 region has 15 residues. Looked up from germline, CDR1 is LGHNA and CDR2 is YNFKEQ. As DNA, the CDR3 is TGTGCCAGCAGCCAAGACAGGGGACAAGGCAATGAGCAGTTCTTC. Its protein is CASSQDRGQGNEQFF.

The chain recombines TRBV7-6 with TRBJ2-7; no clear D. The V end was cut by 6 bases, the J end by 2 bases, with 11 bases between. This CDR3 contains 13 residues. Germline assignment: CDR1 SGHVS and CDR2 FNYEAQ. This CDR3 reads CASSSHRAYEQYF. The CDR3 DNA is TGTGCCAGCAGTTCCCACCGGGCCTACGAGCAGTACTTC.

J is TRBJ2-2 and V is TRBV6-5; tentatively, D is TRBD2 (6 bases). Germline V CDR1 and CDR2: MNHEY, SVGAGI. V lost 3 bases, J lost 4 bases, and 9 bases lay in between. This CDR3 is built from 14 residues. In DNA, the CDR3 is TGTGCCAGCAGTTATCAGGAGGGCACCGGGGAGCTGTTTTTT. Protein sequence: CASSYQEGTGELFF.